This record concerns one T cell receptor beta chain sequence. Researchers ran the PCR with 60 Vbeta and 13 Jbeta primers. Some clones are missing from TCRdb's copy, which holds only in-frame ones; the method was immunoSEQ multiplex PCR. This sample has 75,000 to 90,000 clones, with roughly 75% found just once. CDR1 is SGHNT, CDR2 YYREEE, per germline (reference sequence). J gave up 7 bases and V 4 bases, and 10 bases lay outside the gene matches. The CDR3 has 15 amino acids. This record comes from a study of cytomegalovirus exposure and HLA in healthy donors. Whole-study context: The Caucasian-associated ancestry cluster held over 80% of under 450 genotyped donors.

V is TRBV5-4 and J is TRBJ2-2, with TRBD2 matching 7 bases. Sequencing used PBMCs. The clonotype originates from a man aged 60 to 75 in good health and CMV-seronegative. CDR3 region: CASSPWGGIGGELFF. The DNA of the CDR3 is TGTGCCAGCAGCCCCTGGGGGGGAATTGGCGGGGAGCTGTTTTTT.